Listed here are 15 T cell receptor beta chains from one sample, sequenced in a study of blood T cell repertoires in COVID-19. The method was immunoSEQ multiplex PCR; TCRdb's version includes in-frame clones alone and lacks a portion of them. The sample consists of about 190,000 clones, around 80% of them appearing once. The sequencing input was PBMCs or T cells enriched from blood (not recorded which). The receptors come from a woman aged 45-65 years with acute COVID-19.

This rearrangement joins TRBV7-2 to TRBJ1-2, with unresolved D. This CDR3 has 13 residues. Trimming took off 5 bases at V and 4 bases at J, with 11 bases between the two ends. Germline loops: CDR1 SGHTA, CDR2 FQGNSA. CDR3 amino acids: CASSMDGLYGYTF. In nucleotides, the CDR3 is TGTGCCAGCAGCATGGACGGACTCTATGGCTACACCTTC.

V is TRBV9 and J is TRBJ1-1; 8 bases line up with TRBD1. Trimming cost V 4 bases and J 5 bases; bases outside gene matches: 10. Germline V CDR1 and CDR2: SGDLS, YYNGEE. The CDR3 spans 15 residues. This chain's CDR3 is CASSPVRGRDTEAFF. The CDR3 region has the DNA TGTGCCAGCAGCCCTGTCAGGGGGCGGGATACTGAAGCTTTCTTT.

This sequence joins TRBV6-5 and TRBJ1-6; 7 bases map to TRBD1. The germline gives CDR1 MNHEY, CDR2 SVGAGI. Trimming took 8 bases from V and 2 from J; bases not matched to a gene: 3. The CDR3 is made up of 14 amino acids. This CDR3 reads CASPGTAYNSPLHF. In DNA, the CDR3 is TGTGCCAGCCCGGGGACAGCCTATAATTCACCCCTCCACTTT.

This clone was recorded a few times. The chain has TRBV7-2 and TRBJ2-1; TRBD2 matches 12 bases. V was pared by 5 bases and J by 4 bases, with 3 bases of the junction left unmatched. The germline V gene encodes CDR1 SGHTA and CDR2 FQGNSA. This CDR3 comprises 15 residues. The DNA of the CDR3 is TGTGCCAGCAGCCTGACTAGCGGGGGTTACAATGAGCAGTTCTTC. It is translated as CASSLTSGGYNEQFF.

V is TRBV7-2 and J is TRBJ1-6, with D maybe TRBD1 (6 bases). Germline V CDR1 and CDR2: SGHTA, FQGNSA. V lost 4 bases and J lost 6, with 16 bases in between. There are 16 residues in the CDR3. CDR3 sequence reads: CASSYPQGLRNSPLHF. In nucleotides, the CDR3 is TGTGCCAGCAGCTACCCACAGGGCCTCCGTAATTCACCCCTCCACTTT.

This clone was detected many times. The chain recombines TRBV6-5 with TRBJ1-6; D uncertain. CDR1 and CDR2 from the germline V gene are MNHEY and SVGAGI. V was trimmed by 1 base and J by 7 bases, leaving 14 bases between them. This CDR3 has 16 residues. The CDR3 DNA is TGTGCCAGCAGTTACTACAGTCGGGGTACAAATTCACCCCTCCACTTT. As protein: CASSYYSRGTNSPLHF.

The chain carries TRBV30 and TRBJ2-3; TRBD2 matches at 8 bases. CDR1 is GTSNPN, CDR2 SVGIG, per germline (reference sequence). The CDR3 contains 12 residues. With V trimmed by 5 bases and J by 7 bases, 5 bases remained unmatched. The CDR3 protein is CAWRGGLHTQYF. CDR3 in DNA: TGTGCCTGGCGGGGGGGCCTCCATACGCAGTATTTT.

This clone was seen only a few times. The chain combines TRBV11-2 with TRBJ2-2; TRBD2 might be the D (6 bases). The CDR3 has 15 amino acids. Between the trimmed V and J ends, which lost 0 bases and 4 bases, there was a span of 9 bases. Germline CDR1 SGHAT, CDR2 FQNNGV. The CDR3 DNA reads TGTGCCAGCAGCTTAGAACGGGGAGGCACCGGGGAGCTGTTTTTT. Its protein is CASSLERGGTGELFF.

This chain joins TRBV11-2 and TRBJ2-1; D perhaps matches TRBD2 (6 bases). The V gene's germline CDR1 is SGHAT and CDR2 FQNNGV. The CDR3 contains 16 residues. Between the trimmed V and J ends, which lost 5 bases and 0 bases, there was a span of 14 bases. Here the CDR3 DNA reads TGTGCCAGCAGCCGTAGCCCGGGGGACTCCTACAATGAGCAGTTCTTC. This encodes CASSRSPGDSYNEQFF.

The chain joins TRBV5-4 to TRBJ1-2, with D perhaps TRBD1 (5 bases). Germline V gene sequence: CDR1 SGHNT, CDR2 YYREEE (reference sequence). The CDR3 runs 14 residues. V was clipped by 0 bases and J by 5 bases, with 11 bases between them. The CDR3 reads CASSLDRTSYGYTF. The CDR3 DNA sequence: TGTGCCAGCAGCTTGGACAGGACCAGTTATGGCTACACCTTC.

The DNA for the CDR3 is TGTGCCAGCAGCTTCGGACAGGGGGTTACTGAAGCTTTCTTT. Amino acid sequence: CASSFGQGVTEAFF. This chain connects TRBV7-9 to TRBJ1-1; 10 bases map to TRBD1. The germline V gene encodes CDR1 SEHNR and CDR2 FQNEAQ (reference sequence). Germline trimming cut 3 bases from V and 5 bases from J; bases unmatched to any gene: 3. The CDR3 totals 14 residues. The variable domain in full, with the rest retrieved from reference TRBV7-9 and TRBJ1-1, is DTGVSQNPRHKITKRGQNVTFRCDPISEHNRLYWYRQTLGQGPEFLTYFQNEAQLEKSRLLSDRFSAERPKGSFSTLEIQRTEQGDSAMYLCASSFGQGVTEAFFGQGTRLTVV.

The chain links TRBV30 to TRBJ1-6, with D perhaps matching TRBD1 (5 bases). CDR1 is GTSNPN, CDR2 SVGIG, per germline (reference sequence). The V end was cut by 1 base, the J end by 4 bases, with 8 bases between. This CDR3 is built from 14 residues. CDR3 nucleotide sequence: TGTGCCTGGAGTGGCGGGGGTTATAATTCACCCCTCCACTTT. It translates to CAWSGGGYNSPLHF. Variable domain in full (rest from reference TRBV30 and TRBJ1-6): SQTIHQWPATLVQPVGSPLSLECTVEGTSNPNLYWYRQAAGRGLQLLFYSVGIGQISSEVPQNLSASRPQDRQFILSSKKLLLSDSGFYLCAWSGGGYNSPLHFGNGTRLTVT.

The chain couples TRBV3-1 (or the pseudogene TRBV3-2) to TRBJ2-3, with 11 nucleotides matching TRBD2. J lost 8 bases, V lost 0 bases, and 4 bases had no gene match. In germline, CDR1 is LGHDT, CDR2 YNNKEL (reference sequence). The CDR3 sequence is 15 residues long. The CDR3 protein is CASSQDTSGGTTQYF. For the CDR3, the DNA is TGTGCCAGCAGCCAAGATACTAGCGGGGGAACTACGCAGTATTTT.

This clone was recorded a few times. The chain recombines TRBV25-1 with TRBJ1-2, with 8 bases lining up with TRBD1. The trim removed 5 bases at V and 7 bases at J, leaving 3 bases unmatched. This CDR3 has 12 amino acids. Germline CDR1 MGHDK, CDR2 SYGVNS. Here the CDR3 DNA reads TGTGCCAGCAGTCAGGGGGCGGTTGGCTACACCTTC. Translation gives CASSQGAVGYTF.

CDR3 sequence reads: CASSSNRIRDETQYF. The DNA for the CDR3 is TGTGCCAGCAGCTCGAATCGTATCAGGGATGAGACCCAGTACTTC. This rearrangement joins TRBV7-2 to TRBJ2-5; possibly TRBD1 for D (5 bases). Looked up from germline, CDR1 is SGHTA and CDR2 is FQGNSA. CDR3 size: 15 residues. V lost 4 bases and J 5 bases, leaving 17 bases between the germline ends.